What follows are 9 T cell receptor beta chains derived from one specimen sequenced in a study of Tregs in tolerant kidney transplant recipients. The table came from immunoSEQ multiplex PCR; TCRdb's copy has only in-frame clones and leaves some out. The sample shows 75,000 to 80,000 clones, 85% to 95% of them seen only once. The sequencing used Tregs from blood, collected before the transplant. Source of these receptors: a human donor who received a combined kidney and bone marrow transplant.

The chain links TRBV6-1 to TRBJ1-2; D perhaps matches TRBD1 (6 bases). Trimming cost V 3 bases and J 1 base, with 12 bases left between them. The CDR3 has 15 amino acids. CDR1 and CDR2 from the germline V gene are MNHNS and SASEGT. CDR3 loop: CASSERGGRNYGYTF. In nucleotides, the CDR3 is TGTGCCAGCAGTGAGCGGGGGGGCCGTAACTATGGCTACACCTTC.

This sequence joins TRBV5-4 and TRBJ2-5; D is undetermined. The germline gives CDR1 SGHNT, CDR2 YYREEE (reference sequence). The CDR3 spans 16 residues. Between the trimmed V and J ends, which lost 4 bases and 3 bases, there was a span of 19 bases. The CDR3 DNA is TGTGCCAGCAGCCCACCCCACGGAGCGTACAAAGAGACCCAGTACTTC. It encodes CASSPPHGAYKETQYF.

The chain combines TRBV28 with TRBJ1-5; a weak D match, TRBD1 (6 bases). This CDR3 spans 14 amino acids. Germline V gives CDR1 MDHEN, CDR2 SYDVKM. V lost 4 bases to trimming and J lost 2 bases, with 9 bases between them. The CDR3 loop reads CASSSGAGNQPQHF. The CDR3 DNA follows: TGTGCCAGCAGTTCGGGGGCCGGCAATCAGCCCCAGCATTTT.

The rearrangement links TRBV5-1 to TRBJ1-2; 7 positions agree with TRBD1. V shed 7 bases, J shed 8 bases, and the junction held 8 bases outside the gene matches. The CDR3 covers 12 residues. CDR1 and CDR2 from the germline V gene are SGHRS and YFSETQ. In DNA, the CDR3 is TGCGCCAGCCGGGGGACAGAGTACGGCTACACCTTC. Translated, it gives CASRGTEYGYTF. Drawing the rest from reference TRBV5-1 and TRBJ1-2, the complete variable domain is KAGVTQTPRYLIKTRGQQVTLSCSPISGHRSVSWYQQTPGQGLQFLFEYFSETQRNKGNFPGRFSGRQFSNSRSEMNVSTLELGDSALYLCASRGTEYGYTFGSGTRLTVV.

The gene calls are TRBV5-1 and TRBJ2-4; possibly TRBD1 for D (6 bases). Germline assignment: CDR1 SGHRS and CDR2 YFSETQ. V was trimmed by 0 bases and J by 7 bases, leaving 8 bases between them. The CDR3 runs to 13 residues. The CDR3 here is CASSLGQVNIQYF. The CDR3, as DNA: TGCGCCAGCAGCTTGGGACAGGTCAACATTCAGTACTTC.

The genes are TRBV6-1 and TRBJ2-1; no definite D call. CDR1 and CDR2 (germline): MNHNS, SASEGT. V gave up 1 base and J gave up 5 bases, with 6 bases separating them. This CDR3 region has 13 residues. DNA for the CDR3: TGTGCCAGCAGTGAAGTACTGAACAATGAGCAGTTCTTC. Translation gives CASSEVLNNEQFF.

The genes are TRBV2 and TRBJ1-3; the match to TRBD1 covers 7 bases. The V and J ends lost 6 bases and 4 bases, in that order; junction bases with no gene match: 6. Germline lookup yields CDR1 SNHLY and CDR2 FYNNEI. The CDR3 is 14 residues long. CDR3 sequence: CASSATGSGNTIYF. CDR3 nucleotides: TGTGCCAGCAGCGCGACAGGGAGCGGAAACACCATATATTTT.

The rearrangement joins TRBV11-2 to TRBJ1-3, with unresolved D. The germline CDR1 and CDR2 sequences are SGHAT and FQNNGV. CDR3 length: 17 amino acids. The V gene lost 7 bases and the J gene lost 1 base, with 20 bases spanning the gap. The CDR3 protein is CASILPRARESGNTIYF. DNA for the CDR3: TGTGCCAGCATACTTCCGCGCGCCCGCGAATCTGGAAACACCATATATTTT.

The rearrangement joins TRBV14 to TRBJ2-4; 10 bases are a match to TRBD1. There are 13 residues in the CDR3. With 5 bases clipped from V and 11 bases from J, the junction kept 6 bases outside the gene matches. CDR1 is SGHDN, CDR2 FVKESK, per germline. CDR3: CASSAAGTGVQYF. The CDR3 coding sequence is TGTGCCAGCAGCGCCGCCGGGACAGGGGTTCAGTACTTC.